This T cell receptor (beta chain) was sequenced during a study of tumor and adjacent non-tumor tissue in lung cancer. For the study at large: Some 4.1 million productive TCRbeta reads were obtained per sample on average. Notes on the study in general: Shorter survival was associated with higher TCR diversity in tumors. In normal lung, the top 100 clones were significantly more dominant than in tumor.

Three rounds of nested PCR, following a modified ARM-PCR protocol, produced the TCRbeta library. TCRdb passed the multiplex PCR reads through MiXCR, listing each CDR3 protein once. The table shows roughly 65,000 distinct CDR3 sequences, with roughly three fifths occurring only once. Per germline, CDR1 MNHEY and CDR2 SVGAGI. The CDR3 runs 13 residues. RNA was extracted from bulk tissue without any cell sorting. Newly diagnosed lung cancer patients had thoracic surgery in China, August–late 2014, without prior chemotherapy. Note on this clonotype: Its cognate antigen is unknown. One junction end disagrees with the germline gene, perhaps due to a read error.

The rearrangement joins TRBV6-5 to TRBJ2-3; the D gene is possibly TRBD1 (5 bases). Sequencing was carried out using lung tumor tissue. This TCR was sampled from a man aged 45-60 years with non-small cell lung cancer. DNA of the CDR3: TGTACCAGCAGTTTGACAGACACAGATACGCAGTGTTTT. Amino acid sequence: CTSSLTDTDTQCF.